One sample yielded the 14 T cell receptor beta chains listed below, sequenced in a study of graft-versus-host responses after intestinal transplantation. What these receptors recognize is not known. Profiling relied on immunoSEQ multiplex PCR, and the TCRdb table lists in-frame clones only, not all of them. The sample lists some 100,000 clones; under 95% were seen once. The sample in question was unstimulated CD8+ T cells sorted from spleen or lymph node cells, obtained before transplant. The receptors stem from a human donor who was the organ donor for an intestinal transplant.

Here the CDR3 reads CASRGTGSSQPQHF. In nucleotides, the CDR3 is TGTGCCAGCAGGGGGACAGGTTCTAGTCAGCCCCAGCATTTT. The chain recombines TRBV2 with TRBJ1-5; 8 nucleotides agree with TRBD1. With V trimmed by 6 bases and J by 6 bases, 7 bases remained unmatched. From germline, CDR1 is SNHLY and CDR2 FYNNEI. This CDR3 spans 14 amino acids.

This chain joins TRBV4-1 and TRBJ2-2, with TRBD2 matching 8 bases. After removal of 2 bases from V and 4 bases from J, the junction contained 12 bases not matched to a gene. This CDR3 spans 18 amino acids. CDR1 is MGHRA and CDR2 is YSYEKL in the germline V gene. The CDR3: CASSQSLAGNSPTGELFF. The CDR3 bases are TGCGCCAGCAGCCAAAGTTTAGCGGGGAATTCCCCCACCGGGGAGCTGTTTTTT.

V is TRBV27 and J is TRBJ1-1; 11 bases match TRBD1. Looked up from germline, CDR1 is MNHEY and CDR2 is SMNVEV (reference sequence). V was pared by 6 bases and J by 6 bases, with 6 bases of the junction left unmatched. CDR3 length: 14 amino acids. CDR3: CASRRGQGASEAFF. CDR3 coding DNA: TGTGCCAGCAGACGAGGACAGGGGGCATCTGAAGCTTTCTTT.

The rearrangement links TRBV5-5 to TRBJ1-2; D is possibly TRBD1 (6 bases). The germline V and J ends were trimmed by 7 bases and 3 bases, with 19 bases remaining between them. CDR3 size: 15 residues. Germline loops: CDR1 SGHKS, CDR2 YYEKEE (reference sequence). CDR3: CASSNGQPSHYGYTF. Written as DNA, the CDR3 is TGTGCCAGCTCAAACGGACAGCCTTCACACTATGGCTACACCTTC.

The rearrangement uses TRBV19 and TRBJ2-1, with no clear D. The CDR3 consists of 15 residues. Germline CDR1 and CDR2: LNHDA and SQIVND (reference sequence). The ends were cut back, 4 bases at V and 0 bases at J, with 10 bases in the middle. The CDR3: CASSTNGGSYNEQFF. DNA of the CDR3: TGTGCCAGTAGTACAAACGGCGGCTCCTACAATGAGCAGTTCTTC.

This chain joins TRBV5-6 and TRBJ1-1; no clear D gene. The length of the CDR3 is 11 residues. Trimming left V 0 bases short and J 8 bases short, with 5 bases between. Germline V lookup: CDR1 SGHDT, CDR2 YYEEEE. The CDR3 loop is CASSLGAEAFF. Written as DNA, the CDR3 is TGTGCCAGCAGCTTGGGAGCCGAAGCTTTCTTT.

This clone was recorded a few times. V gene TRBV30 combines with J gene TRBJ2-5; D unclear. The CDR3 runs to 13 residues. Germline V CDR1 and CDR2: GTSNPN, SVGIG (reference sequence). Trimming pared 2 bases from V and 1 base from J, leaving 8 bases between. For the CDR3, the DNA is TGTGCCTGGAGTATTGACACCCAAGAGACCCAGTACTTC. Its translation: CAWSIDTQETQYF.

The rearrangement joins TRBV2 to TRBJ2-1; 10 nucleotides line up with TRBD1. Germline values: CDR1 SNHLY, CDR2 FYNNEI. The CDR3 has 12 residues. The J segment lost 9 bases and the V segment lost 10 bases, leaving 6 bases of the junction unmatched. The CDR3 region is CAIPTGGFEQFF. The DNA of the CDR3 is TGTGCCATCCCGACAGGGGGCTTTGAGCAGTTCTTC.

The V call is TRBV12-5, the J call TRBJ1-5; possible D gene TRBD1, 6 bases. The ends were cut back, 3 bases at V and 0 bases at J, with 15 bases in the middle. The CDR3 length is 17 residues. Germline V gene sequence: CDR1 LGHNT, CDR2 FRNRAP. The CDR3: CASGFQTGRDSNQPQHF. The CDR3 DNA follows: TGTGCTAGTGGTTTCCAGACAGGCCGCGATAGCAATCAGCCCCAGCATTTT.

The chain joins TRBV4-1 to TRBJ2-7, with TRBD2 matching 10 bases. Germline CDR1 reads MGHRA; CDR2 reads YSYEKL. V gave up 4 bases and J gave up 1 base; unmatched junction bases: 10. The CDR3 covers 17 residues. The CDR3 loop reads CASSPYYSGGPSYEQYF. In DNA, the CDR3 is TGCGCCAGCAGCCCCTACTATAGCGGGGGGCCATCCTACGAGCAGTACTTC.

J is TRBJ2-5 and V is TRBV28; D gene unclear. The DNA end favors TRBJ2-7, so the J call may be wrong. The CDR3 runs to 13 residues. The V gene's germline CDR1 is MDHEN and CDR2 SYDVKM. CDR3 region: CASTPGRDYEQYF. The DNA for the CDR3 is TGTGCCAGCACCCCCGGTAGAGACTACGAGCAGTACTTC.

The chain carries TRBV5-5 and TRBJ1-4; D unclear. There are 12 residues in the CDR3. Germline CDR1 reads SGHKS; CDR2 reads YYEKEE (reference sequence). Trimming left V 5 bases short and J 16 bases short, with 18 bases between. The CDR3 region has the DNA TGTGCCAGCAGTGATGGAGGGCCCCTTAGGTTTTTT. This sequence encodes CASSDGGPLRFF.

This chain uses TRBV10-3 with TRBJ1-1; D is possibly TRBD1 (6 bases). CDR1 and CDR2 from the germline V gene are ENHRY and SYGVKD. The germline V and J ends were trimmed by 4 bases and 0 bases, with 12 bases remaining between them. This CDR3 has 15 amino acids. The CDR3 loop reads CAISGRGGLNTEAFF. The CDR3 DNA reads as TGTGCCATCAGTGGAAGGGGGGGACTGAACACTGAAGCTTTCTTT.

The CDR3 is CASSRTTGQEIFSSYNEQFF. In DNA form, the CDR3 reads TGTGCCAGCAGTAGAACTACGGGACAGGAGATCTTTAGCTCCTACAATGAGCAGTTCTTC. The chain carries TRBV2 and TRBJ2-1; 8 positions agree with TRBD1. The CDR3 contains 20 residues. Germline lookup yields CDR1 SNHLY and CDR2 FYNNEI. The junction had 18 bases not matched to a gene; V was cut back by 5 bases and J by 0 bases. Supplemented by reference TRBV2 and TRBJ2-1, the full variable domain reads EPEVTQTPSHQVTQMGQEVILRCVPISNHLYFYWYRQILGQKVEFLVSFYNNEISEKSEIFDDQFSVERPDGSNFTLKIRSTKLEDSAMYFCASSRTTGQEIFSSYNEQFFGPGTRLTVL.